Listed below are T cell receptor beta chains from one sample, sequenced in a study of T cells in localized non-small cell lung cancer. Sequencing was performed with immunoSEQ multiplex PCR; in TCRdb, only in-frame clones are kept and a portion is missing. The sample lists around 26,000 clones; approximately 89% were seen once. This material consisted of peripheral blood, taken before any cancer treatment. The receptors shown here come from a female donor older than 55 with stage II squamous cell lung carcinoma. CDR3s include the opening cysteine and the closing phenylalanine or tryptophan. The order of the fields is D gene, V gene, J gene, CDR3 length, clone size, CDR3 DNA, CDR3 protein. The D gene is left open where the match is weak. Expanded clones get a size class; other rows say once, few or many, or leave the size out.

D: NA; V: TRBV13; J: TRBJ2-2; length: 16; size: NA; DNA: TGTGCCAGCAGCTTGATGACACCCGCGAACACCGGGGAGCTGTTTTTT; CDR3: CASSLMTPANTGELFF
D: NA; V: TRBV5-1; J: TRBJ2-5; length: 14; size: NA; DNA: TGCGCCAGCAGCTTGATTGTAAAGGGGGAGACCCAGTACTTC; CDR3: CASSLIVKGETQYF
D: NA; V: TRBV4-3; J: TRBJ1-1; length: 15; size: NA; DNA: TGCGCCAGCAGCCTCCAAGGGCCAGAGAACACTGAAGCTTTCTTT; CDR3: CASSLQGPENTEAFF
D: NA; V: TRBV15; J: TRBJ2-1; length: 13; size: NA; DNA: TGTGTGACCGCACACGGCTCCTACAATGAGCAGTTCTTC; CDR3: CVTAHGSYNEQFF
D: NA; V: TRBV6-1; J: TRBJ1-1; length: 12; size: NA; DNA: TGTGCCAGCAGTCCTCGACACCTTGAAGCTTTCTTT; CDR3: CASSPRHLEAFF
D: NA; V: TRBV7-2; J: TRBJ2-3; length: 15; size: NA; DNA: TGTGCCAGCAGCTTAGAAGGGGGGCCAGCAGATACGCAGTATTTT; CDR3: CASSLEGGPADTQYF
D: NA; V: TRBV5-4; J: TRBJ1-2; length: 14; size: NA; DNA: TGTGCCAGCAGCCGAGCGGCACAAATCCCCGGCTACACCTTC; CDR3: CASSRAAQIPGYTF
D: NA; V: TRBV7-9; J: TRBJ1-5; length: 12; size: NA; DNA: TGTGCCAGCAGCTCAATTAGCGGGCCCCAGCATTTT; CDR3: CASSSISGPQHF
D: TRBD2; V: TRBV4-1; J: TRBJ2-5; length: 18; size: once; DNA: TGCGCCAGCAGCCCCCGCTCCGCTAGCGGGACGAGGGGGGAGACCCAGTACTTC; CDR3: CASSPRSASGTRGETQYF
D: TRBD1; V: TRBV20-1; J: TRBJ1-2; length: 11; size: few; DNA: TGCAGTGCTAGAGGGACAGGGCTCCACACCTTC; CDR3: CSARGTGLHTF
D: NA; V: TRBV6-6; J: TRBJ2-3; length: 12; size: NA; DNA: TGTGCCAGCAGCCTCACCGCAGATACGCAGTATTTT; CDR3: CASSLTADTQYF